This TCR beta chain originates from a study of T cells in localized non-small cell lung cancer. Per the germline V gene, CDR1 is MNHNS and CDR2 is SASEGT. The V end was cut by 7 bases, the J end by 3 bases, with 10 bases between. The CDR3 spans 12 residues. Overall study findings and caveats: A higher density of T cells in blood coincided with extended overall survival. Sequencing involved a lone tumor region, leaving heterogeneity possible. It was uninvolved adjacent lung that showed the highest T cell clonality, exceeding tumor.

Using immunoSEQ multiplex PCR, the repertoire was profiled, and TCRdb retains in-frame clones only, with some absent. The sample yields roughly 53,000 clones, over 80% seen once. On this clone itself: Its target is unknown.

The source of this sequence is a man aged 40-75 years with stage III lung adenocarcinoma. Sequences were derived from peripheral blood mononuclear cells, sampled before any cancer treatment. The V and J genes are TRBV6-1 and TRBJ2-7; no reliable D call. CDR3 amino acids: CASKIVLYEQYF. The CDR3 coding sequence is TGTGCCAGCAAAATCGTACTCTACGAGCAGTACTTC.